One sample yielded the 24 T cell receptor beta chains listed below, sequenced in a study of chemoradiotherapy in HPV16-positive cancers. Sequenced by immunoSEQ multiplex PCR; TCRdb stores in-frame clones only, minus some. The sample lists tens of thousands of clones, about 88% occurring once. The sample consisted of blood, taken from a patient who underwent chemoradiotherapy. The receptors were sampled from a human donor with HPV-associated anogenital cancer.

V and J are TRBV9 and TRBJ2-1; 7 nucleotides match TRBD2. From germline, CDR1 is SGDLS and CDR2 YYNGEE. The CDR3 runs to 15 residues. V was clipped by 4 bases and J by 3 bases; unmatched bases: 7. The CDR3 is CASSPLTGGYNEQFF. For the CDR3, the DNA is TGTGCCAGCAGCCCTTTGACGGGGGGCTACAATGAGCAGTTCTTC.

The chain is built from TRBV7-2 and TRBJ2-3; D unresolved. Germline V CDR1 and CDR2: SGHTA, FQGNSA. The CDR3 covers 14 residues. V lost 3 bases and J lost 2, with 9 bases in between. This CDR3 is CASSFNAYTDTQYF. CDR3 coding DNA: TGTGCCAGCAGCTTTAACGCATACACAGATACGCAGTATTTT.

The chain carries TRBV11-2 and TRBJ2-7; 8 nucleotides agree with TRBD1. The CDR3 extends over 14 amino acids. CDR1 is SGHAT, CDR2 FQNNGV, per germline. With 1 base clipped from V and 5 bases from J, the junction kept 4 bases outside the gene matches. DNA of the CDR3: TGTGCCAGCAGCTTAGGGGCAGGGGGCAACGAGCAGTACTTC. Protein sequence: CASSLGAGGNEQYF.

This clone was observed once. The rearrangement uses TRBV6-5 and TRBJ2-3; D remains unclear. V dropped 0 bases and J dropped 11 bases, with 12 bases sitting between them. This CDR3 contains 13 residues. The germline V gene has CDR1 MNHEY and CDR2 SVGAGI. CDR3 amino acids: CASSYSRSGRQYF. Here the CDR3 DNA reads TGTGCCAGCAGTTACTCGAGATCCGGCAGGCAGTATTTT.

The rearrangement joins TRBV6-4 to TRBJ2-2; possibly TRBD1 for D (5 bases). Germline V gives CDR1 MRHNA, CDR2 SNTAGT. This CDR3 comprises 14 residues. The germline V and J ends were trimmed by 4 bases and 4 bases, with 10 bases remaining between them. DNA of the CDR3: TGTGCCAGCAGTGCAGGGTACGGCACCGGGGAGCTGTTTTTT. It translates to CASSAGYGTGELFF.

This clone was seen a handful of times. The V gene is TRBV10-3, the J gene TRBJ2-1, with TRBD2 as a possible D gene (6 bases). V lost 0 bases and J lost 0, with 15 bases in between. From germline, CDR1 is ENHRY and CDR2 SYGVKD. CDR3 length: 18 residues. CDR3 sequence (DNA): TGTGCCATCAGTGAGTCGGCCGCTAGCGTTAGCTCCTACAATGAGCAGTTCTTC. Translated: CAISESAASVSSYNEQFF.

Written as DNA, the CDR3 is TGTGCCAGCAGTTATGACAGCCCTAATGAAAAACTGTTTTTT. This gives the protein CASSYDSPNEKLFF. The chain carries TRBV6-5 and TRBJ1-4, with D perhaps TRBD1 (5 bases). The CDR3 length is 14 residues. Germline V gene lookup returns CDR1 MNHEY and CDR2 SVGAGI. Deletions cut 3 bases from V and 3 bases from J, with 8 bases between.

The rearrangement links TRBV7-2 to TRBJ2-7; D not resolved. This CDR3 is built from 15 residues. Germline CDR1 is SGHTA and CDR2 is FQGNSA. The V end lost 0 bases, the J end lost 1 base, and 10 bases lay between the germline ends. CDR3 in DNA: TGTGCCAGCAGCTTAGCACCAGGTGGGTCCTACGAGCAGTACTTC. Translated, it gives CASSLAPGGSYEQYF. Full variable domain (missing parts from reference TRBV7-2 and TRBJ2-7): GAGVSQSPSNKVTEKGKDVELRCDPISGHTALYWYRQSLGQGLEFLIYFQGNSAPDKSGLPSDRFSAERTGGSVSTLTIQRTQQEDSAVYLCASSLAPGGSYEQYFGPGTRLTVT.

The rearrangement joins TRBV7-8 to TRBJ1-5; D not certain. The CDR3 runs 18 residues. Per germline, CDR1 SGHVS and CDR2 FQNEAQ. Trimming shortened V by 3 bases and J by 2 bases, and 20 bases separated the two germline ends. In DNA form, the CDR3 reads TGTGCCAGCAGCTTGGGGATATTAGTCGTGTCGGGCAATCAGCCCCAGCATTTT. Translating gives CASSLGILVVSGNQPQHF.

CDR3 protein: CASSIGQYYEQYF. The CDR3 DNA reads as TGTGCCAGTAGTATAGGGCAGTACTACGAGCAGTACTTC. The gene calls are TRBV19 and TRBJ2-7; D call uncertain. In germline, CDR1 is LNHDA, CDR2 SQIVND (reference sequence). The CDR3 runs to 13 residues. The V and J ends lost 1 base and 3 bases respectively, with 7 bases between them.

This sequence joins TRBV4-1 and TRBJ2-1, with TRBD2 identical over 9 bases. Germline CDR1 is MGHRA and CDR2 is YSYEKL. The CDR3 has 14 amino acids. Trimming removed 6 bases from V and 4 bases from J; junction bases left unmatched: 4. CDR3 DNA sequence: TGCGCCAGCAGATTGGGACTAGCTTACAATGAGCAGTTCTTC. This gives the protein CASRLGLAYNEQFF.

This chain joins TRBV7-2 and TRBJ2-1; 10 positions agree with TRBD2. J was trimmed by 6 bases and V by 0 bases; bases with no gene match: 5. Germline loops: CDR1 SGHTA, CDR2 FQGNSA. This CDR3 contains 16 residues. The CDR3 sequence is CASSLASSGRVNEQFF. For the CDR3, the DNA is TGTGCCAGCAGCTTAGCTTCTAGCGGGAGAGTCAATGAGCAGTTCTTC.

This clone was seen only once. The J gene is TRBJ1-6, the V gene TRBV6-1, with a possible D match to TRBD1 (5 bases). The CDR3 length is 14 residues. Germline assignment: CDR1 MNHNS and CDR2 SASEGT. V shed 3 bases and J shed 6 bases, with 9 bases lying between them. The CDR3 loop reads CASSDAGSNSPLHF. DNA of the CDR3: TGTGCCAGCAGTGATGCAGGGAGTAATTCACCCCTCCACTTT.

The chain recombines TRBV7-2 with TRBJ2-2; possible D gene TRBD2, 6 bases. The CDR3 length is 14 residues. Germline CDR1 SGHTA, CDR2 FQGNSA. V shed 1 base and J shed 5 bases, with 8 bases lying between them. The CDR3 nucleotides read TGTGCCAGCAGCTTAGGAAGCGGGACCGGGGAGCTGTTTTTT. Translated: CASSLGSGTGELFF.

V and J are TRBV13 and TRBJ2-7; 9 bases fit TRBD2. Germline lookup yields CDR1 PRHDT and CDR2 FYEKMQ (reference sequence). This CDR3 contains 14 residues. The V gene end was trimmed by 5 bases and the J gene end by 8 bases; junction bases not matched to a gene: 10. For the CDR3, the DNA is TGTGCCAGCAGCCCCCGGGCAGGGACTAGCCAGCAGTACTTC. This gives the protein CASSPRAGTSQQYF.

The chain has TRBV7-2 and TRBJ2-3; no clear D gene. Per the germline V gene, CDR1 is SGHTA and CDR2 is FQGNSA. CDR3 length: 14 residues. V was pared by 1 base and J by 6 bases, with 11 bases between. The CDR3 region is CASSLGQEKDTQYF. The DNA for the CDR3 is TGTGCCAGCAGCTTAGGTCAGGAGAAGGATACGCAGTATTTT.

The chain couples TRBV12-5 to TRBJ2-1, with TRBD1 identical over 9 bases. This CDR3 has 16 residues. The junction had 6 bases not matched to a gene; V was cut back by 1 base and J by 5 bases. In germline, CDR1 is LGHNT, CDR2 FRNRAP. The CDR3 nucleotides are TGTGCTAGTGGTTTGGCCACAGGGGGCCCCGACAATGAGCAGTTCTTC. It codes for CASGLATGGPDNEQFF.

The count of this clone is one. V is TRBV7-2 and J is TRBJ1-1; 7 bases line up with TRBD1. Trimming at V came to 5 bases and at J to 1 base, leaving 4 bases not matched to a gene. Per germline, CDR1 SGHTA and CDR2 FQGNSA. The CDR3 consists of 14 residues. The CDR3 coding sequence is TGTGCCAGCAGCGTCGGGACAGCGAACACTGAAGCTTTCTTT. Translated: CASSVGTANTEAFF.

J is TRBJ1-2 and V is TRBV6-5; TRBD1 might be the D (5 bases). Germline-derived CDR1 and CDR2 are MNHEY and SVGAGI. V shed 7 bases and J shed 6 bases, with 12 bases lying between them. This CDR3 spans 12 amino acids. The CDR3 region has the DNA TGTGCCAGCACCCTGGGGGGGAATGGCTACACCTTC. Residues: CASTLGGNGYTF.

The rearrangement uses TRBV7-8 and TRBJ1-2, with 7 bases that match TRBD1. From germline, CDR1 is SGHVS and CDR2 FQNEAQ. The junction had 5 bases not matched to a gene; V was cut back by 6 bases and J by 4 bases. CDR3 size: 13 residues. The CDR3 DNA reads TGTGCCAGCAGTCTGGGACAGTCCTATGGCTACACCTTC. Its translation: CASSLGQSYGYTF.

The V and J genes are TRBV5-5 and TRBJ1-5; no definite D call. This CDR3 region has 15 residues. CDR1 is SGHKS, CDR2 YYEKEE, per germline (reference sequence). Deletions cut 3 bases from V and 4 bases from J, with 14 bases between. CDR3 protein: CASSSTSNGNQPQHF. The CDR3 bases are TGTGCCAGCAGCTCGACTTCGAATGGGAATCAGCCCCAGCATTTT. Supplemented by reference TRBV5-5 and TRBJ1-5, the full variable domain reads DAGVTQSPTHLIKTRGQQVTLRCSPISGHKSVSWYQQVLGQGPQFIFQYYEKEERGRGNFPDRFSARQFPNYSSELNVNALLLGDSALYLCASSSTSNGNQPQHFGDGTRLSIL.

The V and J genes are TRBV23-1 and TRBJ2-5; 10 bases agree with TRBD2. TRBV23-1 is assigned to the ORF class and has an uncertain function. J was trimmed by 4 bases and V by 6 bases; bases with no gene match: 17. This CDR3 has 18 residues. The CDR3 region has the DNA TGCGCCAGCAGCCAAACGCCCCTGGGAGCGGGGGGGAGAGAGACCCAGTACTTC. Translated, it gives CASSQTPLGAGGRETQYF.

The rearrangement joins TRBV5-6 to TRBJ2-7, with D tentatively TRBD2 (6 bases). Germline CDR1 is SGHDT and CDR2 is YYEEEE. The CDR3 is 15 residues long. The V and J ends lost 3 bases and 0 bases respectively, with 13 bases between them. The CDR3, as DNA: TGTGCCAGCAGCTCTGAGGACGGGAGCTCCTACGAGCAGTACTTC. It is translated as CASSSEDGSSYEQYF.

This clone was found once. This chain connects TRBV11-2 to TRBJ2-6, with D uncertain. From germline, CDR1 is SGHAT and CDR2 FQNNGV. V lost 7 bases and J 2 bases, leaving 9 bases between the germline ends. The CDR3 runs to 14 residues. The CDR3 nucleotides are TGTGCCAGCACCCGGGTAGCTGGGGCCAACGTCCTGACTTTC. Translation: CASTRVAGANVLTF.